This is a list of T cell receptor beta chains from one sample in a study of radiotherapy plus CTLA-4 blockade in lung cancer. The data were produced by immunoSEQ multiplex PCR, yet TCRdb's version contains in-frame clones alone and is incomplete. The repertoire includes approximately 78,000 clones, around four fifths of them detected once, and roughly 7% sits in the top ten. The sequenced sample was peripheral blood, obtained from a patient treated with radiotherapy plus ipilimumab. These receptors came from a human donor with non-small cell lung cancer who had a complete response to radiotherapy plus ipilimumab. Both conserved end residues are part of each CDR3. A D gene is named only where the DNA matches it firmly. The size of a clone is reported for some rows only, either as once, few or many, or as a class for expanded clones.

>TRBJ1-2|.|TRBV5-1|.
CASTQGGRSDGYTF
TGCGCCAGCACCCAAGGCGGCAGGTCCGATGGCTACACCTTC
>TRBJ2-5|.|TRBV2|.
CASKTGEEETQYF
TGTGCCAGCAAAACAGGCGAGGAAGAGACCCAGTACTTC
>TRBJ1-5|.|TRBV28|TRBD1
CASSSWDRGAGGDNQPQHF
TGTGCCAGCAGTTCTTGGGACAGGGGGGCCGGAGGTGACAATCAGCCCCAGCATTTT
>TRBJ1-3|.|TRBV28|TRBD1
CASRRDRGVGNTIYF
TGTGCCAGCAGACGGGACAGGGGCGTTGGAAACACCATATATTTT
>TRBJ1-1|.|TRBV7-2|.
CASRNGLRDTEAFF
TGTGCCAGCAGAAACGGGCTCCGGGACACTGAAGCTTTCTTT
>TRBJ2-1|once|TRBV18|TRBD2
CASSPPSGGSSYNEQFF
TGTGCCAGCTCACCACCAAGTGGCGGGAGCTCCTACAATGAGCAGTTCTTC
>TRBJ2-2|.|TRBV9|TRBD2
CASSPGLAGYTGELFF
TGTGCCAGCAGCCCTGGACTAGCGGGATACACCGGGGAGCTGTTTTTT
>TRBJ2-1|.|TRBV6-6|TRBD2
CASSPRTSGGASEQFF
TGTGCCAGCAGTCCCAGGACTAGCGGGGGGGCGAGTGAGCAGTTCTTC
>TRBJ2-3|.|TRBV28|TRBD2
CASSPPGLAIDTQYF
TGTGCCAGCAGTCCCCCCGGACTAGCGATAGATACGCAGTATTTT
>TRBJ1-1|.|TRBV6-5|.
CASRARPGARTEAFF
TGTGCCAGCAGAGCCAGGCCCGGGGCAAGGACTGAAGCTTTCTTT
>TRBJ1-4|.|TRBV7-2|.
CASSLGTPGREKLFF
TGTGCCAGCAGCTTAGGGACCCCGGGTAGAGAAAAACTGTTTTTT
>TRBJ1-1|.|TRBV5-8|.
CASSLRTGNEAFF
TGTGCCAGCAGCCTCCGGACTGGTAATGAAGCTTTCTTT
>TRBJ1-2|.|TRBV28|.
CASSSGDNYGYTF
TGTGCCAGCAGCTCAGGGGATAACTATGGCTACACCTTC